This T cell receptor (beta chain) was sequenced for a study of monozygotic twins with inflammatory bowel disease. TCRdb re-called the 5' RACE reads and gives one entry per CDR3 protein, without DNA. Its clone listing holds some 210,000 distinct CDR3 sequences. Concerning this clonotype: Its specificity is not known.

This CDR3 is built from 14 residues. CDR1 is DFQATT and CDR2 is SNEGSKA in the germline V gene (reference sequence). Notes on the study in general: Whereas healthy co-twins had higher TCRbeta diversity (inverse Simpson), IBD patients had lower diversity.

From whole blood, total RNA was isolated without any sorting of T cells. Source material: blood. V usage is TRBV20-1 and J usage is TRBJ2-5; TCRdb lists TRBD2, though no DNA is available to test this call. The receptor was isolated from a human donor with ulcerative colitis or Crohn's disease, or a healthy co-twin of an affected twin (not recorded which). CDR3 region: CSARTSRGVETQYF.